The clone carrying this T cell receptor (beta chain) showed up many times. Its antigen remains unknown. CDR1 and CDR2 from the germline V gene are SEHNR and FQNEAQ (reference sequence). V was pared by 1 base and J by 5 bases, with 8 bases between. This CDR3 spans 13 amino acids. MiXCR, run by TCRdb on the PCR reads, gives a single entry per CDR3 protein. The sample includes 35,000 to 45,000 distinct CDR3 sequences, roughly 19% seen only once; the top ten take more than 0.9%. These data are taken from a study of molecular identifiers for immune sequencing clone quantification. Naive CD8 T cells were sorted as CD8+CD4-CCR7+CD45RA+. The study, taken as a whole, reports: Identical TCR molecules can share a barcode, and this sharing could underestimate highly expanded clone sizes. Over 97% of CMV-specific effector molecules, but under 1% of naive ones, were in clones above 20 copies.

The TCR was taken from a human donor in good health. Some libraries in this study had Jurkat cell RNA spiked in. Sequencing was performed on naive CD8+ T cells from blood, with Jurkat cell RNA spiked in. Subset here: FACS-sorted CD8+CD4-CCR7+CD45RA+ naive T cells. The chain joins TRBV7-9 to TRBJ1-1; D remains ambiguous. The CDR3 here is CASSLGDLTEAFF. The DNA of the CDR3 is TGTGCCAGCAGCTTAGGAGACCTGACTGAAGCTTTCTTT.